This TCR beta chain was recovered during a study of blood T cell repertoires in COVID-19. About the research overall: Acute and convalescent COVID-19 samples came from the United States, Italy and Spain. Nucleic acid was either cDNA or gDNA, and it came from T cells, B-cell-depleted T cells, or PBMCs.

All enrollees were roughly 18 to 95 years old and from fewer than 30 US areas. The method was immunoSEQ multiplex PCR; TCRdb's version includes in-frame clones alone and lacks a portion of them. The repertoire holds a few hundred thousand clones, with approximately 92% as singletons. The CDR3 has 16 residues. Germline V gene sequence: CDR1 SGHKS, CDR2 YYEKEE (reference sequence). V was pared by 1 base and J by 1 base, with 3 bases of the junction left unmatched. The sequenced material came from PBMCs or T cells enriched from blood (not recorded which). This chain connects TRBV5-5 to TRBJ2-2; TRBD1 matches 8 bases. The clonotype was recovered from a woman between 18 and 29 years old in a cohort exposed to, infected with or recovered from COVID-19 (not recorded which). This chain's CDR3 is CASSLFGQGNTGELFF. CDR3 nucleotide sequence: TGTGCCAGCAGCTTGTTTGGACAGGGGAACACCGGGGAGCTGTTTTTT.